These 11 T cell receptor beta chains were all obtained from the same sample, sequenced in a study of blood T cell repertoires in COVID-19. Assay used: immunoSEQ multiplex PCR; TCRdb lists only in-frame clones, some missing. In the table there are around 200,000 clones, roughly 85% of which are singletons. The sample consisted of PBMCs or T cells enriched from blood (not recorded which). The receptors shown here come from a man aged 40-55 years who had recovered from COVID-19.

The chain has TRBV30 and TRBJ2-7; D is ambiguous. Trimming took off 3 bases at V and 9 bases at J, with 18 bases between the two ends. This CDR3 has 13 amino acids. Germline lookup yields CDR1 GTSNPN and CDR2 SVGIG (reference sequence). In DNA, the CDR3 is TGTGCCTGGAGCCCCGGAACTACGATCTTGCAGTACTTC. Its translation is CAWSPGTTILQYF.

This clone has only one observation. V and J are TRBV10-3 and TRBJ2-5; a weak D match, TRBD1 (5 bases). V was shortened by 2 bases and J by 4 bases, with 17 bases between the two germline ends. The CDR3 consists of 16 residues. From germline, CDR1 is ENHRY and CDR2 SYGVKD. Here the CDR3 reads CAISEALRGGGETQYF. The CDR3 bases are TGTGCCATCAGTGAGGCCTTAAGGGGCGGCGGAGAGACCCAGTACTTC.

The chain joins TRBV6-1 to TRBJ2-2, with D possibly being TRBD1 (5 bases). Trimming removed 0 bases from V and 6 bases from J, with 11 bases in between. The CDR3 consists of 15 residues. Germline loops: CDR1 MNHNS, CDR2 SASEGT. The chain's CDR3 is CASSEAAGSPGELFF. The CDR3 bases are TGTGCCAGCAGTGAAGCGGCAGGGTCCCCCGGGGAGCTGTTTTTT.

V is TRBV3-1 (or the pseudogene TRBV3-2) and J is TRBJ1-5; 8 nucleotides line up with TRBD1. Germline trimming cut 4 bases from V and 7 bases from J; bases unmatched to any gene: 6. The CDR3 totals 14 residues. Germline lookup yields CDR1 LGHDT and CDR2 YNNKEL (reference sequence). CDR3 in amino acids: CASSRTGSGQPQHF. CDR3 in DNA: TGTGCCAGCAGCCGGACAGGGTCGGGACAGCCCCAGCATTTT.

The chain joins TRBV19 to TRBJ1-5; TRBD1 might be the D (6 bases). The germline gives CDR1 LNHDA, CDR2 SQIVND (reference sequence). V shed 7 bases and J shed 4 bases, with 17 bases lying between them. This CDR3 contains 15 residues. CDR3: CASMGGGARNQPQHF. CDR3 nucleotide sequence: TGTGCCAGTATGGGAGGGGGGGCACGAAATCAGCCCCAGCATTTT.

This sequence joins TRBV2 and TRBJ1-1, with D possibly matching TRBD1 (6 bases). The germline V gene encodes CDR1 SNHLY and CDR2 FYNNEI. The V and J ends lost 6 bases and 7 bases respectively, with 18 bases between them. CDR3 length equals 14 residues. The DNA of the CDR3 is TGTGCCAGCAGAGATACAGGGTATTTTGGTGAAGCTTTCTTT. Its translation: CASRDTGYFGEAFF.

The V and J genes are TRBV5-1 and TRBJ2-2; 12 bases match TRBD2. After removal of 3 bases from V and 0 bases from J, the junction contained 6 bases not matched to a gene. Per germline, CDR1 SGHRS and CDR2 YFSETQ. The CDR3 extends over 18 amino acids. DNA of the CDR3: TGCGCCAGCAGCTCCAATCTAGCGGGAGGGCCGAACACCGGGGAGCTGTTTTTT. Translated, it gives CASSSNLAGGPNTGELFF.

The chain joins TRBV18 to TRBJ1-6; 7 bases match TRBD1. From germline, CDR1 is KGHSH and CDR2 LQKENI. The CDR3 loop spans 14 amino acids. V dropped 6 bases and J dropped 4; count of bases not matched to a gene: 3. The CDR3 here is CASSPGQYNSPLHF. CDR3 in DNA: TGTGCCAGCTCTCCGGGACAGTATAATTCACCCCTCCACTTT.

The rearrangement uses TRBV5-1 and TRBJ2-3, with 7 nucleotides matching TRBD2. The length of the CDR3 is 15 residues. The trim removed 4 bases at V and 4 bases at J, leaving 9 bases unmatched. The germline CDR1 and CDR2 sequences are SGHRS and YFSETQ. In nucleotides, the CDR3 is TGCGCCAGCAGCCCCCGGACTAGAAGAGCAGATACGCAGTATTTT. Its protein product is CASSPRTRRADTQYF.

The chain is built from TRBV5-6 and TRBJ1-2; 7 positions agree with TRBD1. CDR1 and CDR2 from the germline V gene are SGHDT and YYEEEE. Trimming took 2 bases from V and 7 from J; bases not matched to a gene: 5. The CDR3 length is 13 residues. The CDR3, as DNA: TGTGCCAGCAGCTTCGATTACAGGGGTGGCTACACCTTC. Residues: CASSFDYRGGYTF.

This clone has only a few counts. The rearrangement uses TRBV2 and TRBJ1-2; 8 bases align to TRBD1. CDR1 SNHLY and CDR2 FYNNEI come from the germline V gene. The CDR3 length is 14 residues. The J segment lost 7 bases and the V segment lost 6 bases, leaving 10 bases of the junction unmatched. For the CDR3, the DNA is TGTGCCAGCAGATATACCGGGACAGGCGGTGGCTACACCTTC. Its translation is CASRYTGTGGGYTF.